The clone carrying this T cell receptor (beta chain) was recorded only once. At one end the junction does not follow the germline gene, possibly because of a read error. The record originates from a study of blood T cell repertoires in COVID-19. Study as a whole: Samples came from the United States, Italy and Spain, spanning acute and convalescent COVID-19. The analysed material was cDNA or gDNA that came from T cells, B-cell-depleted T cells, or PBMCs.

Germline V lookup: CDR1 MNHNY, CDR2 SVGAGI (reference sequence). The CDR3 is 12 residues long. Profiled with immunoSEQ multiplex PCR; TCRdb holds only in-frame clones, not every one. Among about 22,000 clones listed, approximately 88% were seen once. The sequence was collected from an elderly man with active or convalescent COVID-19. The material sequenced was peripheral blood. This chain connects TRBV6-6 to TRBJ2-5, with a possible D match to TRBD1 (6 bases). As DNA, the CDR3 is TGTGCCAGCAGTTACGCCCAGGGGCCGCCTAACTTC. Protein sequence: CASSYAQGPPNF.